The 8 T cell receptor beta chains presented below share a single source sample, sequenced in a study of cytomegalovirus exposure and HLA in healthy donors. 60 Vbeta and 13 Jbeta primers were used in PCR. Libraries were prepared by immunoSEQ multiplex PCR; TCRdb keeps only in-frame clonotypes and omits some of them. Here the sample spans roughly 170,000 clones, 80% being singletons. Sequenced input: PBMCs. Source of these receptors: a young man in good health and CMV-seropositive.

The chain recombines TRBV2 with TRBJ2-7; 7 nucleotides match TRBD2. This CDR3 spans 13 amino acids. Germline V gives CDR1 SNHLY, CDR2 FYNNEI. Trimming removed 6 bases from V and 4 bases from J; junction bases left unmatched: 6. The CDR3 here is CASSPLAEYEQYF. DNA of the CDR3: TGTGCCAGCAGCCCGCTAGCGGAATACGAGCAGTACTTC.

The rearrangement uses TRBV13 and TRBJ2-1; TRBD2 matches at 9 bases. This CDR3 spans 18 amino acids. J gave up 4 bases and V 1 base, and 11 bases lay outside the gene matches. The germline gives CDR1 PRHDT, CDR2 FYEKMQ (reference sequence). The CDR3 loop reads CASSLVRLSGRSYNEQFF. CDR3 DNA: TGTGCCAGCAGCTTAGTCCGACTCAGCGGGAGGTCTTACAATGAGCAGTTCTTC. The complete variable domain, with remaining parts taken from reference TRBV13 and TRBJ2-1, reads AAGVIQSPRHLIKEKRETATLKCYPIPRHDTVYWYQQGPGQDPQFLISFYEKMQSDKGSIPDRFSAQQFSDYHSELNMSSLELGDSALYFCASSLVRLSGRSYNEQFFGPGTRLTVL.

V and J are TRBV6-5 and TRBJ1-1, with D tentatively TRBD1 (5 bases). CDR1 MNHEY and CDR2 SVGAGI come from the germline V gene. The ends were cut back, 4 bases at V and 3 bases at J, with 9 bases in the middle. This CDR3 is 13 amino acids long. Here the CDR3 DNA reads TGTGCCAGCAGTTCCCGGGGGGACACTGAAGCTTTCTTT. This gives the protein CASSSRGDTEAFF.

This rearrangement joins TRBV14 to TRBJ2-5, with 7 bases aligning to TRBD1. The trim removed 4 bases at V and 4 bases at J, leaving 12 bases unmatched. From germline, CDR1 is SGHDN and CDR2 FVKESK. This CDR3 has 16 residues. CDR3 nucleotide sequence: TGTGCCAGCAGCCCCCGGGACAGCTTCACGGTAGAGACCCAGTACTTC. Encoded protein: CASSPRDSFTVETQYF.

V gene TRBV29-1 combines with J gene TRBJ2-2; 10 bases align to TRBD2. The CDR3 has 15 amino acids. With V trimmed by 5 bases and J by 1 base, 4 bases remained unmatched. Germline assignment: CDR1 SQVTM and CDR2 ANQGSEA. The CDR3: CSVIAGGLNTGELFF. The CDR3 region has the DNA TGCAGCGTTATAGCGGGGGGCTTGAACACCGGGGAGCTGTTTTTT.

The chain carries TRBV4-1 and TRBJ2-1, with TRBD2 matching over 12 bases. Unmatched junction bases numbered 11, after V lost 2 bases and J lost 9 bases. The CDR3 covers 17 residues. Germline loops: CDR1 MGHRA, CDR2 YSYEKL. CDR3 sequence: CASSQTPGTSGFGEQFF. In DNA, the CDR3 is TGCGCCAGCAGCCAAACCCCCGGGACTAGCGGGTTCGGTGAGCAGTTCTTC.

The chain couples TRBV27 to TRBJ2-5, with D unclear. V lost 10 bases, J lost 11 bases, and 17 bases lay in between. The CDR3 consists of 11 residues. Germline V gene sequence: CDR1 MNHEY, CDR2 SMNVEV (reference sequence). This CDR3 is CATLESGEQYF. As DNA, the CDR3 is TGTGCCACCCTCGAAAGTGGAGAGCAGTACTTC.

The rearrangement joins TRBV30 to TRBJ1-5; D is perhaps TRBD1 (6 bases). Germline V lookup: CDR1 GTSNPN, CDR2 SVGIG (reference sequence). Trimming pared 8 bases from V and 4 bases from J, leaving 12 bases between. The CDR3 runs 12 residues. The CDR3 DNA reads TGTGCCGGGAAACAGGGTAATCAGCCCCAGCATTTT. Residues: CAGKQGNQPQHF.